The 23 T cell receptor beta chains below were found in one sample sequenced in a study of blood T cell repertoires in COVID-19. Libraries were prepared by immunoSEQ multiplex PCR; TCRdb keeps only in-frame clonotypes and omits some of them. The sample has approximately 240,000 clones; approximately 81% are singletons. The sequenced sample was peripheral blood. The receptors were sampled from a woman of 80 years or more with active or convalescent COVID-19.

The chain uses TRBV5-3 and TRBJ2-7; D is uncertain. TRBV5-3 carries the ORF label, with uncertain function. The CDR3 is made up of 14 amino acids. V was trimmed by 5 bases and J by 0 bases, leaving 12 bases between them. The DNA for the CDR3 is TGTGCCAGAAGTGGCGGCGAAACCTCCTACGAGCAGTACTTC. It yields the protein CARSGGETSYEQYF.

This clone was detected a few times. The genes are TRBV7-9 and TRBJ2-3; a weak D match, TRBD1 (5 bases). Looked up from germline, CDR1 is SEHNR and CDR2 is FQNEAQ (reference sequence). This CDR3 spans 12 amino acids. Trimming stripped 0 bases from V and 10 bases from J, with 8 bases between. The DNA of the CDR3 is TGTGCCAGCAGCTTAGCAGGGGAAGCGCAGTATTTT. This gives the protein CASSLAGEAQYF.

The chain recombines TRBV11-2 with TRBJ2-5; 10 bases match TRBD1. Germline assignment: CDR1 SGHAT and CDR2 FQNNGV. CDR3 length equals 15 residues. Losses at the gene ends were 5 bases for V and 5 bases for J; bases not matched to a gene: 8. CDR3 region: CASSPRQGAMETQYF. In DNA, the CDR3 is TGTGCCAGCAGCCCCCGACAGGGGGCTATGGAGACCCAGTACTTC.

The chain carries TRBV9 and TRBJ2-5; 10 bases align to TRBD1. V gave up 3 bases and J gave up 3 bases; unmatched junction bases: 5. This CDR3 is 15 amino acids long. Germline V gene data show CDR1 as SGDLS and CDR2 as YYNGEE. The CDR3: CASSASGTGEETQYF. The CDR3 DNA sequence: TGTGCCAGCAGCGCCTCCGGGACAGGGGAAGAGACCCAGTACTTC. Combining the CDR3 with reference TRBV9 and TRBJ2-5 gives the whole variable domain DSGVTQTPKHLITATGQRVTLRCSPRSGDLSVYWYQQSLDQGLQFLIQYYNGEERAKGNILERFSAQQFPDLHSELNLSSLELGDSALYFCASSASGTGEETQYFGPGTRLLVL.

This clone has a single count. The chain links TRBV30 to TRBJ1-6; TRBD1 is a possible D gene (6 bases). This CDR3 is built from 15 residues. Looked up from germline, CDR1 is GTSNPN and CDR2 is SVGIG (reference sequence). Deletions cut 3 bases from V and 13 bases from J, with 22 bases between. The CDR3 here is CAWRTTGMGMLPLHF. DNA of the CDR3: TGTGCCTGGAGGACCACAGGGATGGGAATGTTGCCCCTCCACTTT.

The gene calls are TRBV3-1 (or the pseudogene TRBV3-2) and TRBJ1-1; D might be TRBD1 (6 bases). This CDR3 region has 13 residues. V lost 4 bases to trimming and J lost 6 bases, with 12 bases between them. From germline, CDR1 is LGHDT and CDR2 YNNKEL (reference sequence). The CDR3 is CASSLTSGAEAFF. CDR3 coding DNA: TGTGCCAGCAGCCTAACCTCAGGGGCTGAAGCTTTCTTT.

CDR3 bases: TGTGCCAGCAGCTTATTGCAGGGGGCCTCTATGCAGCATTTT. This gives the protein CASSLLQGASMQHF. The gene calls are TRBV7-2 and TRBJ1-5; 8 bases agree with TRBD1. Germline V gives CDR1 SGHTA, CDR2 FQGNSA. Trimming at V came to 2 bases and at J to 13 bases, leaving 10 bases not matched to a gene. This CDR3 is built from 14 residues. The variable domain in full, completed from reference TRBV7-2 and TRBJ1-5, reads GAGVSQSPSNKVTEKGKDVELRCDPISGHTALYWYRQSLGQGLEFLIYFQGNSAPDKSGLPSDRFSAERTGGSVSTLTIQRTQQEDSAVYLCASSLLQGASMQHFGDGTRLSIL.

This chain links TRBV6-2 or TRBV6-3 with TRBJ1-1; unclear D gene. Germline CDR1 and CDR2: MNHEY and SVGEGT. V dropped 0 bases and J dropped 5 bases, with 16 bases sitting between them. The CDR3 runs 16 residues. The CDR3: CASSYSRALLRTEAFF. DNA for the CDR3: TGTGCCAGCAGTTACTCGAGGGCCCTCCTTCGGACTGAAGCTTTCTTT.

The gene calls are TRBV7-9 and TRBJ2-3; 7 positions match TRBD2. CDR3 size: 19 residues. V lost 5 bases, J lost 0 bases, and 17 bases stayed unmatched. The germline V gene has CDR1 SEHNR and CDR2 FQNEAQ (reference sequence). Here the CDR3 DNA reads TGTGCCAGCAGCCGCGACCCCGGACTAGTCAAACCTAGCACAGATACGCAGTATTTT. This gives the protein CASSRDPGLVKPSTDTQYF.

The rearrangement links TRBV6-5 to TRBJ1-1; D is unresolved. Germline loops: CDR1 MNHEY, CDR2 SVGAGI. V lost 0 bases to trimming and J lost 7 bases, with 9 bases between them. The CDR3 spans 13 residues. The CDR3: CASSYSIVSEAFF. The CDR3 DNA is TGTGCCAGCAGTTACTCGATCGTGAGTGAAGCTTTCTTT.

The chain uses TRBV9 and TRBJ1-1; D uncertain. The CDR3 spans 15 residues. Germline V gene lookup returns CDR1 SGDLS and CDR2 YYNGEE. The V end was cut by 2 bases, the J end by 0 bases, with 11 bases between. This chain's CDR3 is CASSVGMAMNTEAFF. CDR3 sequence (DNA): TGTGCCAGCAGCGTGGGCATGGCGATGAACACTGAAGCTTTCTTT.

This clone showed up just a few times. This chain connects TRBV19 to TRBJ1-6; D is perhaps TRBD1 (6 bases). Trimming removed 6 bases from V and 0 bases from J, with 15 bases in between. The CDR3 runs 17 residues. Germline-derived CDR1 and CDR2 are LNHDA and SQIVND (reference sequence). In DNA, the CDR3 is TGTGCCAGTAGACCCCCTCAGGGGAGCTCCTATAATTCACCCCTCCACTTT. The encoded protein is CASRPPQGSSYNSPLHF.

This clone was counted only a few times. The V gene is TRBV10-3, the J gene TRBJ1-1; no definite D call. The CDR3 runs to 15 residues. CDR1 and CDR2 (germline): ENHRY, SYGVKD. Trimming left V 0 bases short and J 1 base short, with 9 bases between. The CDR3 protein is CAISESRERNTEAFF. The CDR3 bases are TGTGCCATCAGTGAGTCGAGGGAACGGAACACTGAAGCTTTCTTT.

The chain combines TRBV7-2 with TRBJ2-7, with a tentative D call TRBD1 (7 bases). This CDR3 region has 15 residues. Germline assignment: CDR1 SGHTA and CDR2 FQGNSA. With 5 bases removed from V and 2 bases from J, the gap between germline ends came to 16 bases. The CDR3 loop is CASSPQGGNTYEQYF. The CDR3 DNA is TGTGCCAGCAGCCCGCAGGGGGGAAATACCTACGAGCAGTACTTC.

In this sample, this clone turned up a few times. This chain uses TRBV11-2 with TRBJ2-5; maybe TRBD2 (6 bases). Per the germline V gene, CDR1 is SGHAT and CDR2 is FQNNGV. V was cut by 5 bases and J by 4 bases, with 11 bases left in between. This CDR3 is 13 amino acids long. The CDR3 coding sequence is TGTGCCAGCAGCGCGGGACGTGGAGAGACCCAGTACTTC. Amino acids: CASSAGRGETQYF. Full variable domain (remainder filled in from reference TRBV11-2 and TRBJ2-5): EAGVAQSPRYKIIEKRQSVAFWCNPISGHATLYWYQQILGQGPKLLIQFQNNGVVDDSQLPKDRFSAERLKGVDSTLKIQPAKLEDSAVYLCASSAGRGETQYFGPGTRLLVL.

The gene calls are TRBV24-1 and TRBJ2-1; D perhaps matches TRBD2 (5 bases). The germline gives CDR1 KGHDR, CDR2 SFDVKD. This CDR3 contains 16 residues. Trimming left V 2 bases short and J 2 bases short, with 12 bases between. CDR3 amino acids: CATSDSRYGTYNEQFF. The CDR3 coding sequence is TGTGCCACCAGTGATTCCCGGTACGGGACCTACAATGAGCAGTTCTTC.

The CDR3 DNA sequence: TGTGCCAGCAGTCCCGGGAACGTTGACGAGCAGTACTTC. Amino acid sequence: CASSPGNVDEQYF. The chain is built from TRBV12-3 or TRBV12-4 and TRBJ2-7; tentatively, D is TRBD2 (5 bases). The CDR3 consists of 13 residues. The V and J ends lost 5 bases and 5 bases respectively, with 13 bases between them.

This chain links TRBV9 with TRBJ2-3, with 7 bases that match TRBD1. Germline values: CDR1 SGDLS, CDR2 YYNGEE. The CDR3 consists of 15 residues. Trimming at V came to 4 bases and at J to 0 bases, leaving 5 bases not matched to a gene. The CDR3 DNA reads TGTGCCAGCAGCCCACAGGGGTTAAGCACAGATACGCAGTATTTT. Amino acid sequence: CASSPQGLSTDTQYF.

This chain links TRBV20-1 with TRBJ1-6, with D maybe TRBD1 (6 bases). Germline values: CDR1 DFQATT, CDR2 SNEGSKA (reference sequence). The CDR3 length is 14 residues. Trimming took 3 bases from V and 4 from J, leaving 10 bases between them. The CDR3 DNA is TGCAGTGCTAGTTCCGGACAGTATAATTCACCCCTCCACTTT. Translated, it gives CSASSGQYNSPLHF.

This chain joins TRBV2 and TRBJ2-7; 9 bases are shared with TRBD1. The trim removed 7 bases at V and 1 base at J, leaving 5 bases unmatched. This CDR3 has 14 residues. Per the germline V gene, CDR1 is SNHLY and CDR2 is FYNNEI. The CDR3, as DNA: TGTGCCAGCATGAGGGACAGGGCTTCCTACGAGCAGTACTTC. Protein product: CASMRDRASYEQYF. The complete variable domain, with remaining parts taken from reference TRBV2 and TRBJ2-7, reads EPEVTQTPSHQVTQMGQEVILRCVPISNHLYFYWYRQILGQKVEFLVSFYNNEISEKSEIFDDQFSVERPDGSNFTLKIRSTKLEDSAMYFCASMRDRASYEQYFGPGTRLTVT.

The chain joins TRBV18 to TRBJ1-3; TRBD1 is a possible D gene (5 bases). Germline-derived CDR1 and CDR2 are KGHSH and LQKENI. The CDR3 contains 17 residues. V lost 2 bases, J lost 4 bases, and 18 bases lay in between. In nucleotides, the CDR3 is TGTGCCAGCTCACCAATGCAGGGCCTTATTGGAGGAAACACCATATATTTT. This translates into CASSPMQGLIGGNTIYF.

This chain connects TRBV7-2 to TRBJ1-1; 8 nucleotides align to TRBD1. Germline loops: CDR1 SGHTA, CDR2 FQGNSA. This CDR3 contains 16 residues. J gave up 6 bases and V 5 bases, and 14 bases lay outside the gene matches. CDR3 coding DNA: TGTGCCAGCAGCCTTGATCCAGGGGGCGCTTTGGCTGAAGCTTTCTTT. It encodes CASSLDPGGALAEAFF.

This chain uses TRBV6-5 with TRBJ1-2, with TRBD1 matching 8 bases. The CDR3 is 15 amino acids. Germline values: CDR1 MNHEY, CDR2 SVGAGI. Losses at the gene ends were 7 bases for V and 0 bases for J; bases not matched to a gene: 7. The CDR3 spells CASISPGQANYGYTF. CDR3 nucleotide sequence: TGTGCCAGCATTTCCCCGGGACAGGCTAACTATGGCTACACCTTC.